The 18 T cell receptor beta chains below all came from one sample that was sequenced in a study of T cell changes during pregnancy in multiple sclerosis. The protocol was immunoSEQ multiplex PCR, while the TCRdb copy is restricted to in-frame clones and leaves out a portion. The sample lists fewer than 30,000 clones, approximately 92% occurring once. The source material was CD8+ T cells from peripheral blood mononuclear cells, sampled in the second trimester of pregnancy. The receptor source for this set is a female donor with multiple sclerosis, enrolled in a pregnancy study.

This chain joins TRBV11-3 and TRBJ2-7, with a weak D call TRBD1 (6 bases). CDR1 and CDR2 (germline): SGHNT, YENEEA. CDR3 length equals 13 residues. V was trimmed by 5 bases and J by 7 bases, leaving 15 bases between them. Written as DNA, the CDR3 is TGTGCCAGCAGCCGAGAAAGGACAGCGGAGCAGTACTTC. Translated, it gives CASSRERTAEQYF.

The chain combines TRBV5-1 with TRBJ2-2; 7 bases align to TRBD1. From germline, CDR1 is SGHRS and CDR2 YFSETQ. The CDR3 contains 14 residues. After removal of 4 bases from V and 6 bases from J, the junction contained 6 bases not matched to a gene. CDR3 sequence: CASSRDSFPGELFF. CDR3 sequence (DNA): TGCGCCAGCAGCCGGGACAGCTTTCCCGGGGAGCTGTTTTTT.

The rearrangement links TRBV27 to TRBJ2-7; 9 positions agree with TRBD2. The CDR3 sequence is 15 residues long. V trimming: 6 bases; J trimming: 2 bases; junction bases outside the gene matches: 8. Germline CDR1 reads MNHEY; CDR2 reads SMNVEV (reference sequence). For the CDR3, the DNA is TGTGCCAGCAGGGTGACTAGCGGAGCCACCTACGAGCAGTACTTC. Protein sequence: CASRVTSGATYEQYF.

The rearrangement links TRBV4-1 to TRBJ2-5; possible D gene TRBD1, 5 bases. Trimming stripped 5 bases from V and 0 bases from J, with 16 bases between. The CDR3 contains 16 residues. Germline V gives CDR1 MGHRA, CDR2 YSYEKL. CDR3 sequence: CASSSTTTGHQETQYF. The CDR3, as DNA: TGCGCCAGCAGCTCAACAACCACAGGACACCAAGAGACCCAGTACTTC.

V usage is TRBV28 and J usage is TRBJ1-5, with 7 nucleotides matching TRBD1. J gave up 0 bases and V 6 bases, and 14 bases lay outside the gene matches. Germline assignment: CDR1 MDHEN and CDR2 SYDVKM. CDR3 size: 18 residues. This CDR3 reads CASSPGQNLPYSNQPQHF. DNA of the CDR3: TGTGCCAGCAGCCCGGGACAGAACCTACCTTATAGCAATCAGCCCCAGCATTTT.

The CDR3 DNA sequence: TGTGCCTGGAGTGTGGGGCTAGGTACTGACGGCCAGTACTTC. Amino acids: CAWSVGLGTDGQYF. The chain recombines TRBV30 with TRBJ2-5; the D gene is possibly TRBD1 (5 bases). The CDR3 runs to 14 residues. CDR1 and CDR2 from the germline V gene are GTSNPN and SVGIG (reference sequence). The germline V and J ends were trimmed by 0 bases and 10 bases, with 18 bases remaining between them.

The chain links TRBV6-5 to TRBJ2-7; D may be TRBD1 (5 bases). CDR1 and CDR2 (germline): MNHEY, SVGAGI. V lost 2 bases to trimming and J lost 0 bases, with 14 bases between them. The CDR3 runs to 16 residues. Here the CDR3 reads CASSYEVDSSSYEQYF. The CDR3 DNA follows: TGTGCCAGCAGTTACGAGGTCGACAGTTCCTCCTACGAGCAGTACTTC.

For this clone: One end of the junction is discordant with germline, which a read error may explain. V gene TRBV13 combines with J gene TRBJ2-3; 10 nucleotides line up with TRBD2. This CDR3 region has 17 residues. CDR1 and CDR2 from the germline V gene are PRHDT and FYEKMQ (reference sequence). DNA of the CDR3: TGTGCCAGCAGCATAGGAAGCGGGAGGGCTTACACAGATACGCAGTATTTT. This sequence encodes CASSIGSGRAYTDTQYF.

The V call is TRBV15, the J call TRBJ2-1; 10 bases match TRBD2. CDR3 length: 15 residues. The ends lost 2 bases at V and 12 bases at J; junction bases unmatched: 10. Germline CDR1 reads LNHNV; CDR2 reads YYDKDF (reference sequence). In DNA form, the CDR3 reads TGTGCCACCAGCAGACTACAGCGGGAGGGCCAGTCGCAGTTCTTC. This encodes CATSRLQREGQSQFF.

The CDR3 sequence is CASSSLTANYGYTF. The CDR3 nucleotides are TGCGCCAGCAGCTCCCTAACAGCTAACTATGGCTACACCTTC. The chain joins TRBV5-1 to TRBJ1-2; no reliable D call. V gave up 3 bases and J gave up 0 bases, with 9 bases separating them. The CDR3 spans 14 residues. Germline V CDR1 and CDR2: SGHRS, YFSETQ.

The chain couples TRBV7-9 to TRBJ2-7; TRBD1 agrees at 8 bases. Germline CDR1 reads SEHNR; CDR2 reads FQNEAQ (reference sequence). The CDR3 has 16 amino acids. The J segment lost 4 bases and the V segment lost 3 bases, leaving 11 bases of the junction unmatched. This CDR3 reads CASSFLRGRNAYEQYF. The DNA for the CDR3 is TGTGCCAGCAGCTTTCTCAGGGGGCGAAATGCGTACGAGCAGTACTTC.

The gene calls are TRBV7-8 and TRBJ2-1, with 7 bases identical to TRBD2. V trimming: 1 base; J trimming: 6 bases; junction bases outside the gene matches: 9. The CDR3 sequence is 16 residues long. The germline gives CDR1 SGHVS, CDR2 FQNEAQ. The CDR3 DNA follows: TGTGCCAGCAGCTTAGTCTTTGCGGGAGAGATCAATGAGCAGTTCTTC. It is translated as CASSLVFAGEINEQFF.

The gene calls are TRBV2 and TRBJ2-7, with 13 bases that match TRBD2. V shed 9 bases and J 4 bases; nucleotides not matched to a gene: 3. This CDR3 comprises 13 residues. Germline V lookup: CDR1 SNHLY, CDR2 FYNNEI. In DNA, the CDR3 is TGTGCCAGTGCGGGACTAGCGGGATACGAGCAGTACTTC. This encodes CASAGLAGYEQYF.

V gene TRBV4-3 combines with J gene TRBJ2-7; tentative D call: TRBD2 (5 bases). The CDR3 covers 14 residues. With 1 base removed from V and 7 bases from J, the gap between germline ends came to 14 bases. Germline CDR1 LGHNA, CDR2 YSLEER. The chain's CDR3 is CASSQVRGSGEQYF. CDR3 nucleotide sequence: TGCGCCAGCAGCCAAGTCCGAGGGTCGGGGGAGCAGTACTTC.

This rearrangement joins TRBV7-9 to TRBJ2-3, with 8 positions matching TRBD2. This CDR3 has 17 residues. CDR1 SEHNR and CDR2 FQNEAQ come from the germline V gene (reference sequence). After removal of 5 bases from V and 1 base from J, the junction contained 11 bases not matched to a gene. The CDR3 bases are TGTGCCAGCAGCCGGGGGGGGCAGTTCTGGGGCACAGATACGCAGTATTTT. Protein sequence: CASSRGGQFWGTDTQYF.

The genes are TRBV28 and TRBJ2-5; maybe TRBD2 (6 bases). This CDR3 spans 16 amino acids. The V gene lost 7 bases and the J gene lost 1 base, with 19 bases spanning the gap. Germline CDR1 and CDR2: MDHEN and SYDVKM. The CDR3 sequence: CASILRSGSGQETQYF. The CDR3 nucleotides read TGTGCCAGCATCCTTCGATCAGGTAGCGGCCAAGAGACCCAGTACTTC.

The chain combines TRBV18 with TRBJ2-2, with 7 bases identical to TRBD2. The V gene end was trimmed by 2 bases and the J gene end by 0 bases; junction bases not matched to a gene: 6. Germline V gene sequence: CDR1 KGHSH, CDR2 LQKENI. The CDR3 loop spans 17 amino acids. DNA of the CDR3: TGTGCCAGCTCACCAAGGAGCGGGGCCGCGAACACCGGGGAGCTGTTTTTT. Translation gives CASSPRSGAANTGELFF.

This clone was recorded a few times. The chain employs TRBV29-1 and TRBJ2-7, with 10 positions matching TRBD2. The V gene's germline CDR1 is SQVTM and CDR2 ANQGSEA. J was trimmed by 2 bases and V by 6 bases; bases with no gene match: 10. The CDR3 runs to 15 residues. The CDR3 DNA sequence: TGCAGCGTAGGAACTCTAGCGGGAGATACCTACGAGCAGTACTTC. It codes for CSVGTLAGDTYEQYF.